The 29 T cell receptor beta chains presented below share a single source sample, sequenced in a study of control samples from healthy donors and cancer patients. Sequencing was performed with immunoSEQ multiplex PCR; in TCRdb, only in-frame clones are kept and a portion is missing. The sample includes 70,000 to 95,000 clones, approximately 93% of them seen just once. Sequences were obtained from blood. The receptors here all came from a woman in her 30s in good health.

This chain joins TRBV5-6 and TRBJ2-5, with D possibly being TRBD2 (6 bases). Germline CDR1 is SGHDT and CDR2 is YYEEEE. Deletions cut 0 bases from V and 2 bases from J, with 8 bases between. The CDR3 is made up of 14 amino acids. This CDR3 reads CASSLVGLQETQYF. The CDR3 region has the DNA TGTGCCAGCAGCTTGGTGGGACTTCAAGAGACCCAGTACTTC.

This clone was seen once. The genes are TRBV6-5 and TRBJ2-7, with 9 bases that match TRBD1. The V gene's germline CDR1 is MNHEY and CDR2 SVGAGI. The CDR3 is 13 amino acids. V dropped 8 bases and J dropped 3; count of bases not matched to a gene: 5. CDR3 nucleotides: TGTGCCAGCGGATCGGGACAGGGCTACGAGCAGTACTTC. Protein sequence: CASGSGQGYEQYF.

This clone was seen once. The CDR3 region has the DNA TGCGCCAGCAGCCTCACCGGGACCAGTTACGAGCAGTACTTC. It codes for CASSLTGTSYEQYF. The gene calls are TRBV5-1 and TRBJ2-7, with D possibly called TRBD1 or TRBD2 (5 bases each). The CDR3 totals 14 residues. The germline CDR1 and CDR2 sequences are SGHRS and YFSETQ. V was shortened by 4 bases and J by 4 bases, with 15 bases between the two germline ends.

The DNA of the CDR3 is TGCGCCAGCAGCTTGCCCCTTAGCGGGAGCGTCGGCACCGGGGAGCTGTTTTTT. Translated: CASSLPLSGSVGTGELFF. The chain has TRBV5-1 and TRBJ2-2, with 9 bases aligning to TRBD2. Trimming removed 1 base from V and 4 bases from J; junction bases left unmatched: 11. The CDR3 has 18 residues. The V gene's germline CDR1 is SGHRS and CDR2 YFSETQ.

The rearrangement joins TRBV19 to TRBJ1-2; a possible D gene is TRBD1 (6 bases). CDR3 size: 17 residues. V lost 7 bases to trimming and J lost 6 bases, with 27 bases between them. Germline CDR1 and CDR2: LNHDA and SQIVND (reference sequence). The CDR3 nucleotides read TGTGCCAGTACTCTGCGGGGGGGCTCTCAGTGGGCAGATGGCTACACCTTC. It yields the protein CASTLRGGSQWADGYTF.

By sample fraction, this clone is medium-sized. The CDR3 DNA is TGTGCCAGCAGCTTGGCTCGCAGGTTTAATTCACCCCTCCACTTT. Protein: CASSLARRFNSPLHF. The genes are TRBV5-6 and TRBJ1-6; D remains ambiguous. The CDR3 runs 15 residues. Germline-derived CDR1 and CDR2 are SGHDT and YYEEEE. Between the trimmed V and J ends, which lost 0 bases and 6 bases, there was a span of 10 bases.

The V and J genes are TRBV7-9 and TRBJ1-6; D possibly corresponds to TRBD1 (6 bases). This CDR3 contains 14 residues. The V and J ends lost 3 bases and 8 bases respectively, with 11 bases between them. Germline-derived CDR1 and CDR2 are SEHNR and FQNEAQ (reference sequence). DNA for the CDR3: TGTGCCAGCAGCTTGATGAGGGGGGATTCACCCCTCCACTTT. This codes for CASSLMRGDSPLHF.

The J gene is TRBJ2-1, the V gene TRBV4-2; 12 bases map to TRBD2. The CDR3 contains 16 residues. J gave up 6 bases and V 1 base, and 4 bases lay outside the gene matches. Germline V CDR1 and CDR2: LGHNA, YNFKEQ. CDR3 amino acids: CASSQGSGLAGNEQFF. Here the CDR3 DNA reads TGTGCCAGCAGCCAAGGGTCGGGACTAGCGGGCAATGAGCAGTTCTTC.

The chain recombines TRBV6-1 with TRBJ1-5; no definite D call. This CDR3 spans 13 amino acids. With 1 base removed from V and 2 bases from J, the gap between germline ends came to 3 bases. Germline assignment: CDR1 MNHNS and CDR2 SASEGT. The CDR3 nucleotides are TGTGCCAGCAGTGAAGTGCGCAATCAGCCCCAGCATTTT. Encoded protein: CASSEVRNQPQHF.

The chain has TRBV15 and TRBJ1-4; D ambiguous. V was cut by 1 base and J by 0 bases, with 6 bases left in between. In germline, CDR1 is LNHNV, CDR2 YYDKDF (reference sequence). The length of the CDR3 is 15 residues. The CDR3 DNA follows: TGTGCCACCAGCAGAGTCCGCCCAACTAATGAAAAACTGTTTTTT. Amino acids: CATSRVRPTNEKLFF.

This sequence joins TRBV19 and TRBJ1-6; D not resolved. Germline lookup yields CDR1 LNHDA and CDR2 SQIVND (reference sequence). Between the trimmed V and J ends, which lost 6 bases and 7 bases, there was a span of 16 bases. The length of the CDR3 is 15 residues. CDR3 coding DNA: TGTGCCAGTAGCCTCCGGGAACCGAGAAATTCACCCCTCCACTTT. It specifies CASSLREPRNSPLHF.

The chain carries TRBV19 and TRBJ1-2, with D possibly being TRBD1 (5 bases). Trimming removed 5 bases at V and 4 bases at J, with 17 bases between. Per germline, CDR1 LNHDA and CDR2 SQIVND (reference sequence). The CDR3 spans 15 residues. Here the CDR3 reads CASSRQPGVAYGYTF. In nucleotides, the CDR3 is TGTGCCAGTAGTCGGCAGCCGGGGGTCGCCTATGGCTACACCTTC.

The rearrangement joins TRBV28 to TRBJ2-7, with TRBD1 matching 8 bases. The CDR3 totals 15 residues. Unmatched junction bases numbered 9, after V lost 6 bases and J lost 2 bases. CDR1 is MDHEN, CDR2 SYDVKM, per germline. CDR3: CASRPRTGPPYEQYF. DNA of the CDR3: TGTGCCAGCAGGCCAAGGACAGGGCCTCCCTACGAGCAGTACTTC.

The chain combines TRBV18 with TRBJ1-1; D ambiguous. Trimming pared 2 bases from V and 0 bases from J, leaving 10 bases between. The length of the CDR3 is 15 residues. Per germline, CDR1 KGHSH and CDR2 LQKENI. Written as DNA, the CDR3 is TGTGCCAGCTCACCAGGACGAGAAATGAACACTGAAGCTTTCTTT. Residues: CASSPGREMNTEAFF.

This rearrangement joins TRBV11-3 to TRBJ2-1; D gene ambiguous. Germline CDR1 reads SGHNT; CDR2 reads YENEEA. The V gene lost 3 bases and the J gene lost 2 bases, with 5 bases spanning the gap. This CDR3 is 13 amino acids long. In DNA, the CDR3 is TGTGCCAGCAGCTTTCAGGCCTACAATGAGCAGTTCTTC. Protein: CASSFQAYNEQFF.

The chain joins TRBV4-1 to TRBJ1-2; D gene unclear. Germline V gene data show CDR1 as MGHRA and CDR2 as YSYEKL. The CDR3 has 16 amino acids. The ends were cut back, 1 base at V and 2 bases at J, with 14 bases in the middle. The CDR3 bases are TGCGCCAGCAGCCAAGTTCTCCCAGGAGTAAACTATGGCTACACCTTC. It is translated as CASSQVLPGVNYGYTF.

CDR3 loop: CASSLGQGASGYTF. For the CDR3, the DNA is TGCGCCAGCAGCTTAGGACAGGGGGCGTCCGGCTACACCTTC. This chain links TRBV5-1 with TRBJ1-2; 11 bases match TRBD1. The CDR3 runs 14 residues. Germline trimming cut 2 bases from V and 8 bases from J; bases unmatched to any gene: 5. Germline V gene sequence: CDR1 SGHRS, CDR2 YFSETQ.

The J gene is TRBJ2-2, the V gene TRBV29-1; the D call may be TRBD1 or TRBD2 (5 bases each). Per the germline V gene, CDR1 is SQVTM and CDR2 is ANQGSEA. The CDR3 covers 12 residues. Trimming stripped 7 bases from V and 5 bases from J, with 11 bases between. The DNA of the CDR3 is TGCAGCGGGGGGTTGGGGACCGGGGAGCTGTTTTTT. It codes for CSGGLGTGELFF.

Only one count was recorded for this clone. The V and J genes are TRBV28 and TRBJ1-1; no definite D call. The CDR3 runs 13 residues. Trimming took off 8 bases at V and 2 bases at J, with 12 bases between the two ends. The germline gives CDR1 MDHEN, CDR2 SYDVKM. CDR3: CASDREGNTEAFF. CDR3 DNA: TGTGCCAGCGATCGCGAGGGAAACACTGAAGCTTTCTTT.

DNA for the CDR3: TGTGCCAGCAGCCCTGATAGGAGTAGCACAGATACGCAGTATTTT. Translation gives CASSPDRSSTDTQYF. V and J are TRBV5-6 and TRBJ2-3; no reliable D call. V gave up 4 bases and J gave up 0 bases, with 12 bases separating them. Germline V lookup: CDR1 SGHDT, CDR2 YYEEEE. The length of the CDR3 is 15 residues.

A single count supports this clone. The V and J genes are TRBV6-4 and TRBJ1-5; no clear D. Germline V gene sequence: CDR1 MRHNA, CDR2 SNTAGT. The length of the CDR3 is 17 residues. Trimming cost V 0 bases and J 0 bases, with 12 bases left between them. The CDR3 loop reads CASSDSITTDSNQPQHF. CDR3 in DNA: TGTGCCAGCAGTGACTCGATAACAACAGATAGCAATCAGCCCCAGCATTTT.

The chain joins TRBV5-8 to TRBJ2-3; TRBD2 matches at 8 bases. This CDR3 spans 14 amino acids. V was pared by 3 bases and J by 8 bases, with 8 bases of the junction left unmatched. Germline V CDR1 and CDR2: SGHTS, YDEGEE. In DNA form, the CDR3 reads TGTGCCAGCAGCTATACGGGGGGGCCAGGTACGCAGTATTTT. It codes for CASSYTGGPGTQYF.

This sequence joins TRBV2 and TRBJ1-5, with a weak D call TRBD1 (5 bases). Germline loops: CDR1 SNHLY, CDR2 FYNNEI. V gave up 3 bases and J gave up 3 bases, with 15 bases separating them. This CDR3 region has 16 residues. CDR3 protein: CASSDGPGRYNQPQHF. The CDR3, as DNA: TGTGCCAGCAGTGATGGGCCGGGGCGGTACAATCAGCCCCAGCATTTT.

The CDR3 nucleotides read TGTGCCAGCAGCTTGGGCCGCGGGGCGGTCGGGTATGGCTACACCTTC. It translates to CASSLGRGAVGYGYTF. V and J are TRBV5-6 and TRBJ1-2; possibly TRBD1 for D (5 bases). Germline V lookup: CDR1 SGHDT, CDR2 YYEEEE. V was trimmed by 0 bases and J by 5 bases, leaving 17 bases between them. The CDR3 spans 16 residues.

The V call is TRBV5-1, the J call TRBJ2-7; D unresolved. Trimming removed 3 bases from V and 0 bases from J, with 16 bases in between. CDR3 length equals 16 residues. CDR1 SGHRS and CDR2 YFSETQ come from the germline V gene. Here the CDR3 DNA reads TGCGCCAGCAGCTACTACCCTGGGCAAAGCTCCTACGAGCAGTACTTC. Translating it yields CASSYYPGQSSYEQYF.

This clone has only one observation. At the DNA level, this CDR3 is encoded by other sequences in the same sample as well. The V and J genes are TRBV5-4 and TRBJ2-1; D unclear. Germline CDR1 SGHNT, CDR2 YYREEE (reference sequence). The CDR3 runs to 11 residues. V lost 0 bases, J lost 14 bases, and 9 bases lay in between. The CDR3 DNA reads TGTGCCAGCAGCTTGGGTGGGTGGGAGTTCTTC. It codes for CASSLGGWEFF.

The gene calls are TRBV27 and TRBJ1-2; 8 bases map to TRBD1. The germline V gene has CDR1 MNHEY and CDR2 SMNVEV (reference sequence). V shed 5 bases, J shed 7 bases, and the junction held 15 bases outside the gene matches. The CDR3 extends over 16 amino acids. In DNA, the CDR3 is TGTGCCAGCAGTCCCCGACAGGGGTTATTTATACGTGGCTACACCTTC. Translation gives CASSPRQGLFIRGYTF.

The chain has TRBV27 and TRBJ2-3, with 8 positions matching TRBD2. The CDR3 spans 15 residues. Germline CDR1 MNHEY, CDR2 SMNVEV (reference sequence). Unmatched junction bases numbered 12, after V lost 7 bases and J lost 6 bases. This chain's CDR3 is CASNPGLAVRDTQYF. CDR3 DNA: TGTGCCAGCAATCCAGGACTAGCCGTTCGGGATACGCAGTATTTT.

CDR3 sequence (DNA): TGTGCCAGTAGTATAGTGGGGGGACAGATTAGCAATCAGCCCCAGCATTTT. Encoded protein: CASSIVGGQISNQPQHF. V and J are TRBV19 and TRBJ1-5; TRBD1 aligns across 7 bases. After removal of 1 base from V and 0 bases from J, the junction contained 6 bases not matched to a gene. Germline assignment: CDR1 LNHDA and CDR2 SQIVND (reference sequence). This CDR3 comprises 17 residues. Filled out from reference TRBV19 and TRBJ1-5, the complete variable domain reads DGGITQSPKYLFRKEGQNVTLSCEQNLNHDAMYWYRQDPGQGLRLIYYSQIVNDFQKGDIAEGYSVSREKKESFPLTVTSAQKNPTAFYLCASSIVGGQISNQPQHFGDGTRLSIL.